The following is a T cell receptor (beta chain) sequence with its context. Its target is unknown. CD4+ cells of the naive, central memory, regulatory and stem cell-like memory types were sorted via CD45RO/CCR7/CD25/CD127/CD95/CD27. Purities over 95% were achieved in all sorted populations. V was pared by 6 bases and J by 3 bases, with 8 bases between. Germline values: CDR1 LNHDA, CDR2 SQIVND (reference sequence). The CDR3 is 12 residues long. The whole isolated RNA underwent reverse transcription, so sequencing captured expressed TCRB transcripts. Assay: immunoSEQ multiplex PCR; the TCRdb copy retains only in-frame clones and omits some. In the table there are some 150,000 clones, approximately 9.2% of which are singletons. The data are from a study of beta chain features in type 1 diabetes. Study conclusions and caveats: Patients with type 1 diabetes showed fewer VDJ junction insertions and more deletions.

Sequencing was carried out using central memory CD4+ T cells from blood. V usage is TRBV19 and J usage is TRBJ1-2; D is uncertain. This TCR derives from a man aged 18-30 years in good health. The CDR3 region has the DNA TGTGCCAGTAGCCGGGGTGACTATGGCTACACCTTC. Encoded protein: CASSRGDYGYTF.